The 30 T cell receptor beta chains below all came from one sample that was sequenced in a study of cytomegalovirus exposure and HLA in healthy donors. PCR used 60 Vbeta primers and 13 Jbeta primers. Libraries were prepared by immunoSEQ multiplex PCR; TCRdb keeps only in-frame clonotypes and omits some of them. The sample records approximately 260,000 clones, 84% being singletons. The source material was PBMCs. These receptors were taken from a woman aged 40 to 50 in good health and CMV-seropositive.

This chain joins TRBV7-6 and TRBJ1-1; 10 nucleotides match TRBD1. The CDR3 consists of 15 residues. Germline CDR1 reads SGHVS; CDR2 reads FNYEAQ. With 1 base clipped from V and 5 bases from J, the junction kept 4 bases outside the gene matches. The CDR3 here is CASSLGDRGGTEAFF. CDR3 DNA: TGTGCCAGCAGCTTAGGGGACAGGGGAGGTACTGAAGCTTTCTTT.

The J gene is TRBJ1-4, the V gene TRBV25-1, with TRBD1 identical over 8 bases. The junction had 7 bases not matched to a gene; V was cut back by 3 bases and J by 1 base. Per the germline V gene, CDR1 is MGHDK and CDR2 is SYGVNS. The CDR3 runs to 17 residues. CDR3 residues: CASSEIVQGGTNEKLFF. The CDR3 bases are TGTGCCAGCAGTGAGATAGTACAGGGGGGAACTAATGAAAAACTGTTTTTT.

Here the CDR3 DNA reads TGCAGCGTTGACAGGGTTGACGAGACCCAGTACTTC. Its protein product is CSVDRVDETQYF. The chain couples TRBV29-1 to TRBJ2-5; tentatively, D is TRBD1 (5 bases). CDR3 size: 12 residues. Germline CDR1 is SQVTM and CDR2 is ANQGSEA. Between the trimmed V and J ends, which lost 3 bases and 5 bases, there was a span of 10 bases.

The chain has TRBV7-2 and TRBJ1-5; D is uncertain. Germline CDR1 reads SGHTA; CDR2 reads FQGNSA. The CDR3 is 13 amino acids. Trimming shortened V by 5 bases and J by 5 bases, and 10 bases separated the two germline ends. This CDR3 is CASSLAGYQPQHF. In DNA, the CDR3 is TGTGCCAGCAGCCTTGCGGGTTATCAGCCCCAGCATTTT.

The chain links TRBV7-2 to TRBJ1-4, with TRBD1 identical over 10 bases. CDR1 and CDR2 (germline): SGHTA, FQGNSA. This CDR3 is built from 17 residues. The V gene end was trimmed by 2 bases and the J gene end by 0 bases; junction bases not matched to a gene: 3. CDR3 sequence (DNA): TGTGCCAGCAGCTTACGGACAGGGGGGACAACTAATGAAAAACTGTTTTTT. Residues: CASSLRTGGTTNEKLFF.

A remark on this clone: The sample contains more than one DNA sequence encoding this CDR3. The V and J genes are TRBV2 and TRBJ2-1, with 13 bases aligning to TRBD2. In germline, CDR1 is SNHLY, CDR2 FYNNEI. Losses at the gene ends were 8 bases for V and 14 bases for J; bases not matched to a gene: 12. The CDR3 has 14 amino acids. CDR3 residues: CASSGTSGARGEFF. CDR3 nucleotide sequence: TGTGCCAGCTCCGGGACTAGCGGGGCCCGTGGGGAGTTCTTC.

This clone was seen only once. The chain combines TRBV29-1 with TRBJ1-1, with D possibly matching TRBD1 (6 bases). CDR3 length equals 15 residues. The V and J ends lost 3 bases and 5 bases respectively, with 19 bases between them. Germline V gene data show CDR1 as SQVTM and CDR2 as ANQGSEA. The CDR3 protein is CSVDAHGGVRTEAFF. In nucleotides, the CDR3 is TGCAGCGTTGATGCCCATGGGGGCGTTAGGACTGAAGCTTTCTTT.

Only a few counts were recorded for this clone. J is TRBJ1-6 and V is TRBV6-6, with unresolved D. The CDR3 runs 14 residues. The ends were cut back, 0 bases at V and 12 bases at J, with 12 bases in the middle. Germline-derived CDR1 and CDR2 are MNHNY and SVGAGI (reference sequence). DNA of the CDR3: TGTGCCAGCAGTTACTCGTCGGTCGGACTACCCCTCCACTTT. This codes for CASSYSSVGLPLHF.

This clone was counted a single time. V and J are TRBV19 and TRBJ1-2; the match to TRBD1 covers 11 bases. This CDR3 has 15 amino acids. Germline V gene data show CDR1 as LNHDA and CDR2 as SQIVND (reference sequence). Germline trimming cut 3 bases from V and 3 bases from J; bases unmatched to any gene: 3. The CDR3 region is CASSIGTGGDYGYTF. The CDR3 DNA is TGTGCCAGTAGTATCGGGACAGGGGGGGACTATGGCTACACCTTC. The full variable domain, rest sourced from reference TRBV19 and TRBJ1-2, is DGGITQSPKYLFRKEGQNVTLSCEQNLNHDAMYWYRQDPGQGLRLIYYSQIVNDFQKGDIAEGYSVSREKKESFPLTVTSAQKNPTAFYLCASSIGTGGDYGYTFGSGTRLTVV.

This clone was detected a few times. The chain combines TRBV11-3 with TRBJ1-4, with 8 bases that match TRBD1. CDR3 length equals 14 residues. Trimming removed 0 bases from V and 10 bases from J; junction bases left unmatched: 4. Germline assignment: CDR1 SGHNT and CDR2 YENEEA. The CDR3 spells CASSLDLQGGKLFF. In DNA, the CDR3 is TGTGCCAGCAGCTTAGATCTACAGGGGGGAAAACTGTTTTTT.

The table lists this clone with a few counts. The chain combines TRBV9 with TRBJ2-4; D possibly corresponds to TRBD2 (6 bases). This CDR3 region has 15 residues. Between the trimmed V and J ends, which lost 3 bases and 2 bases, there was a span of 12 bases. Per germline, CDR1 SGDLS and CDR2 YYNGEE. The CDR3 reads CASSAGVGSKNIQYF. Here the CDR3 DNA reads TGTGCCAGCAGCGCGGGAGTCGGGTCCAAAAACATTCAGTACTTC. Supplemented by reference TRBV9 and TRBJ2-4, the full variable domain reads DSGVTQTPKHLITATGQRVTLRCSPRSGDLSVYWYQQSLDQGLQFLIQYYNGEERAKGNILERFSAQQFPDLHSELNLSSLELGDSALYFCASSAGVGSKNIQYFGAGTRLSVL.

CDR3 loop: CASSLAARLAGSSGELFF. CDR3 nucleotides: TGTGCCAGCAGCTTAGCGGCGCGGCTAGCGGGAAGTTCCGGGGAGCTGTTTTTT. The gene calls are TRBV7-6 and TRBJ2-2, with 9 bases lining up with TRBD2. From germline, CDR1 is SGHVS and CDR2 FNYEAQ. This CDR3 contains 18 residues. V lost 0 bases to trimming and J lost 6 bases; unmatched junction nucleotides: 11.

The rearrangement uses TRBV13 and TRBJ2-7, with 14 bases aligning to TRBD2. The germline V gene has CDR1 PRHDT and CDR2 FYEKMQ (reference sequence). The CDR3 has 16 amino acids. J lost 0 bases, V lost 4 bases, and 2 bases had no gene match. Here the CDR3 reads CASSSGTSGSSYEQYF. Written as DNA, the CDR3 is TGTGCCAGCAGCTCTGGGACTAGCGGGAGCTCCTACGAGCAGTACTTC. Full variable domain (rest looked up from reference TRBV13 and TRBJ2-7): AAGVIQSPRHLIKEKRETATLKCYPIPRHDTVYWYQQGPGQDPQFLISFYEKMQSDKGSIPDRFSAQQFSDYHSELNMSSLELGDSALYFCASSSGTSGSSYEQYFGPGTRLTVT.

This clone was seen once. The chain couples TRBV9 to TRBJ1-1; no clear D gene. This CDR3 has 13 amino acids. Germline V gene lookup returns CDR1 SGDLS and CDR2 YYNGEE. Trimming removed 0 bases from V and 0 bases from J, with 3 bases in between. CDR3 protein: CASSVDLNTEAFF. The CDR3 DNA reads as TGTGCCAGCAGCGTAGACTTGAACACTGAAGCTTTCTTT.

The chain carries TRBV18 and TRBJ2-1; 9 bases map to TRBD2. Germline V gene lookup returns CDR1 KGHSH and CDR2 LQKENI. There are 15 residues in the CDR3. The ends lost 2 bases at V and 6 bases at J; junction bases unmatched: 5. Here the CDR3 reads CASSPVSGSSNEQFF. CDR3 bases: TGTGCCAGCTCACCAGTTAGCGGGAGCTCCAATGAGCAGTTCTTC.

The table lists this clone with a count of one. The gene calls are TRBV28 and TRBJ1-3; D possibly corresponds to TRBD1 (6 bases). CDR3 length: 19 amino acids. Per germline, CDR1 MDHEN and CDR2 SYDVKM. Trimming stripped 0 bases from V and 2 bases from J, with 20 bases between. CDR3 amino acids: CASSLWGWGHSVTGNTIYF. The CDR3 coding sequence is TGTGCCAGCAGTTTATGGGGTTGGGGACACTCAGTGACTGGAAACACCATATATTTT.

This chain uses TRBV7-9 with TRBJ1-2; D is unresolved. Trimming removed 2 bases at V and 8 bases at J, with 9 bases between. Germline CDR1 SEHNR, CDR2 FQNEAQ (reference sequence). The CDR3 spans 12 residues. The CDR3 coding sequence is TGTGCCAGCAGCTTAAATTTCCCGGGCTACACCTTC. Protein sequence: CASSLNFPGYTF.

The sample holds one count of this clone. The V call is TRBV6-4, the J call TRBJ1-6, with D hard to call. The CDR3 is made up of 14 amino acids. The germline V gene encodes CDR1 MRHNA and CDR2 SNTAGT. V lost 3 bases and J 4 bases, leaving 7 bases between the germline ends. CDR3 in amino acids: CASSEQPYNSPLHF. CDR3 sequence (DNA): TGTGCCAGCAGTGAACAGCCGTATAATTCACCCCTCCACTTT.

The rearrangement links TRBV5-4 to TRBJ2-2; 7 bases fit TRBD2. The J segment lost 2 bases and the V segment lost 3 bases, leaving 4 bases of the junction unmatched. Germline-derived CDR1 and CDR2 are SGHNT and YYREEE (reference sequence). This CDR3 is built from 15 residues. The DNA for the CDR3 is TGTGCCAGCAGCTCCCAGCGGGATAACACCGGGGAGCTGTTTTTT. Its translation is CASSSQRDNTGELFF. Using reference TRBV5-4 and TRBJ2-2 for the parts outside the CDR3, the full variable domain is ETGVTQSPTHLIKTRGQQVTLRCSSQSGHNTVSWYQQALGQGPQFIFQYYREEENGRGNFPPRFSGLQFPNYSSELNVNALELDDSALYLCASSSQRDNTGELFFGEGSRLTVL.

The V gene is TRBV11-3, the J gene TRBJ2-5; D gene uncertain. The CDR3 has 14 amino acids. V was trimmed by 1 base and J by 1 base, leaving 7 bases between them. From germline, CDR1 is SGHNT and CDR2 YENEEA. In DNA, the CDR3 is TGTGCCAGCAGCTTAGTCGCTAGCCAAGAGACCCAGTACTTC. Translated, it gives CASSLVASQETQYF.

The chain uses TRBV5-1 and TRBJ1-1; 8 nucleotides line up with TRBD1. The CDR3 runs to 14 residues. The germline CDR1 and CDR2 sequences are SGHRS and YFSETQ. Trimming cost V 5 bases and J 1 base; bases outside gene matches: 4. The CDR3 region is CASSIDRGNTEAFF. Here the CDR3 DNA reads TGCGCCAGCAGTATTGACAGGGGGAACACTGAAGCTTTCTTT.

The chain recombines TRBV7-2 with TRBJ2-2; no reliable D call. The V end was cut by 5 bases, the J end by 0 bases, with 7 bases between. CDR3 size: 14 residues. Germline CDR1 is SGHTA and CDR2 is FQGNSA. The chain's CDR3 is CASSPQPNTGELFF. The CDR3 DNA is TGTGCCAGCAGCCCACAACCGAACACCGGGGAGCTGTTTTTT.

The chain recombines TRBV4-2 with TRBJ2-7; no definite D call. Trimming pared 0 bases from V and 3 bases from J, leaving 12 bases between. CDR3 size: 15 residues. The V gene's germline CDR1 is LGHNA and CDR2 YNFKEQ. The CDR3, as DNA: TGTGCCAGCAGCCAAGATTTCGGCGCAGGCTACGAGCAGTACTTC. Protein: CASSQDFGAGYEQYF.

The chain links TRBV10-3 to TRBJ1-1; 9 nucleotides agree with TRBD1. The CDR3 is made up of 12 amino acids. The germline gives CDR1 ENHRY, CDR2 SYGVKD. V was pared by 9 bases and J by 6 bases, with 5 bases of the junction left unmatched. This CDR3 reads CAIGQGISEAFF. The CDR3 DNA reads TGTGCCATTGGACAGGGGATCTCTGAAGCTTTCTTT.

The V call is TRBV9, the J call TRBJ2-5; TRBD2 agrees at 7 bases. The V gene end was trimmed by 0 bases and the J gene end by 10 bases; junction bases not matched to a gene: 6. This CDR3 is built from 13 residues. The germline gives CDR1 SGDLS, CDR2 YYNGEE. The CDR3 DNA sequence: TGTGCCAGCAGCGTAGACACCAGGGAGGGCCAGTACTTC. Residues: CASSVDTREGQYF. Full variable domain (missing parts from reference TRBV9 and TRBJ2-5): DSGVTQTPKHLITATGQRVTLRCSPRSGDLSVYWYQQSLDQGLQFLIQYYNGEERAKGNILERFSAQQFPDLHSELNLSSLELGDSALYFCASSVDTREGQYFGPGTRLLVL.

The chain recombines TRBV2 with TRBJ1-5; 7 bases line up with TRBD1. This CDR3 region has 14 residues. Losses at the gene ends were 10 bases for V and 3 bases for J; bases not matched to a gene: 9. Germline V lookup: CDR1 SNHLY, CDR2 FYNNEI. The chain's CDR3 is CATQEGQLNQPQHF. In nucleotides, the CDR3 is TGTGCCACCCAGGAGGGACAGCTCAATCAGCCCCAGCATTTT.

The chain recombines TRBV30 with TRBJ2-5; D might be TRBD1 (5 bases). V was clipped by 0 bases and J by 2 bases, with 13 bases between them. This CDR3 is built from 15 residues. Germline V gives CDR1 GTSNPN, CDR2 SVGIG (reference sequence). As DNA, the CDR3 is TGTGCCTGGAGTGTAGGGCAGGGAAATCAAGAGACCCAGTACTTC. It encodes CAWSVGQGNQETQYF.

This chain joins TRBV5-4 and TRBJ2-2; D possibly corresponds to TRBD1 (5 bases). V lost 1 base and J 9 bases, leaving 13 bases between the germline ends. This CDR3 is built from 14 residues. The V gene's germline CDR1 is SGHNT and CDR2 YYREEE (reference sequence). The CDR3 region is CASSLQQGPRELFF. CDR3 nucleotide sequence: TGTGCCAGCAGCTTGCAGCAGGGCCCCAGGGAGCTGTTTTTT.

The sample holds one count of this clone. V gene TRBV7-8 combines with J gene TRBJ1-2; D ambiguous. Between the trimmed V and J ends, which lost 5 bases and 7 bases, there was a span of 14 bases. The CDR3 extends over 13 amino acids. Germline V gene sequence: CDR1 SGHVS, CDR2 FQNEAQ. CDR3 coding DNA: TGTGCCAGCAGCCGTAGCCAGCCTCTTGGCTACACCTTC. It translates to CASSRSQPLGYTF.

This sequence joins TRBV23-1 and TRBJ1-1, with a tentative D call TRBD1 (6 bases). TRBV23-1 is identified as an open reading frame with a role that is uncertain. CDR3 size: 12 residues. Trimming removed 7 bases at V and 4 bases at J, with 10 bases between. The CDR3 loop is CASTDSPTEAFF. CDR3 DNA sequence: TGCGCCAGCACGGACAGCCCCACTGAAGCTTTCTTT.